A selection of T cell receptor beta chains follows, all from one sample in a study of T cells in Graves' hyperthyroidism and ophthalmopathy. One entry per CDR3 protein results from TCRdb running MiXCR on the multiplex PCR reads. The profile shows over 500,000 distinct CDR3 sequences, around 16% of them singletons. The sequenced sample consisted of blood. The receptors shown here come from a woman in her 30s with Graves' ophthalmopathy. CDR3s include the opening cysteine and the closing phenylalanine or tryptophan. Each record gives: J gene, CDR3 length, D gene, clone size, V gene, CDR3 protein, CDR3 DNA. D genes are given only for firm matches. A clone size is listed for some rows: how often the clone was seen (once, few, many), or a class if it is expanded.

TRBJ2-7,13,.,many,TRBV11-2,CASRLMGRYEQYF,TGTGCCAGCAGGCTCATGGGGCGGTACGAGCAGTACTTC
TRBJ2-2,17,.,many,TRBV6-2/TRBV6-3,CASSFGEGAGGTGELFF,TGTGCCAGCAGTTTCGGCGAAGGGGCCGGCGGGACCGGGGAGCTGTTTTTT
TRBJ2-3,17,.,.,TRBV27,CASSFHHMRVSTDTQYF,TGTGCCAGCAGTTTTCATCACATGAGGGTCTCCACAGATACGCAGTATTTT
TRBJ2-2,14,.,.,TRBV24-1,CATSQGPNTGELFF,TGTGCCACCAGTCAGGGTCCGAACACCGGGGAGCTGTTTTTT
TRBJ2-5,11,.,many,TRBV2,CASTGQETQYF,TGTGCCAGCACAGGTCAAGAGACCCAGTACTTC
TRBJ1-1,14,.,.,TRBV27,CTSSLFGAPTEAFF,TGTACCAGCAGTTTATTTGGGGCTCCCACTGAAGCTTTCTTT
TRBJ1-5,15,TRBD1,many,TRBV28,CASSLKQGSNQPQHF,TGTGCCAGCAGTCTCAAACAGGGGAGCAATCAGCCCCAGCATTTT
TRBJ2-1,18,.,.,TRBV4-3,CASSQDSSRGRLYNEQFF,TGCGCCAGCAGCCAAGACTCGTCGCGGGGCAGACTGTACAATGAGCAGTTCTTC
TRBJ1-5,14,.,few,TRBV6-5,CASSTRVGNQPQHF,TGTGCCAGCAGTACTCGGGTCGGCAATCAGCCCCAGCATTTT
TRBJ1-5,14,.,many,TRBV7-2,CASSPANLNQPQHF,TGTGCCAGCAGCCCGGCCAACCTTAATCAGCCCCAGCATTTT
TRBJ1-5,15,TRBD1,.,TRBV20-1,CSAWGPQGGNQPQHF,TGCAGTGCCTGGGGCCCTCAGGGGGGCAATCAGCCCCAGCATTTT
TRBJ2-1,15,.,.,TRBV19,CASSILGAGWNEQFF,TGTGCCAGTAGTATACTCGGGGCAGGTTGGAATGAGCAGTTCTTC
TRBJ2-7,16,.,many,TRBV13,CASSQTTGRAYYEQYF,TGTGCCAGCAGCCAAACGACAGGGAGGGCCTATTACGAGCAGTACTTC
TRBJ2-7,15,.,.,TRBV19,CASKAFLPLGYEQYF,TGTGCCAGTAAGGCCTTCCTACCATTGGGCTACGAGCAGTACTTC
TRBJ1-2,14,.,.,TRBV9,CASSQNTGLNGYTF,TGTGCCAGCAGCCAAAATACAGGGTTGAATGGCTACACCTTC
TRBJ2-7,15,TRBD1,many,TRBV11-2,CASSTAGTGDYEQYF,TGTGCCAGCAGCACCGCCGGGACAGGAGACTACGAGCAGTACTTC
TRBJ1-3,12,.,.,TRBV6-1,CASGEAGNAIYF,TGTGCCAGTGGGGAGGCTGGAAACGCCATATATTTT
TRBJ1-1,14,.,many,TRBV27,CASSSSPKRTEAFF,TGTGCCAGCAGTTCCTCACCAAAACGCACTGAAGCTTTCTTT
TRBJ2-7,17,TRBD1,.,TRBV12-5,CASGLASGTGTSYEQYF,TGTGCTAGTGGTTTGGCGTCCGGGACAGGGACCTCCTACGAGCAGTACTTC
TRBJ1-2,14,.,many,TRBV6-6,CASSYSGGDDGYTF,TGTGCCAGCAGTTACTCGGGAGGGGACGATGGCTACACCTTC
TRBJ2-2,15,TRBD2,.,TRBV19,CATSGLAGGTGELFF,TGTGCCACATCAGGACTAGCGGGGGGCACCGGGGAGCTGTTTTTT
TRBJ2-5,14,TRBD2,.,TRBV12-3/TRBV12-4,CASRSGPLGGAQYF,TGTGCCAGCAGATCGGGACCGCTGGGAGGGGCCCAGTACTTC
TRBJ1-4,17,TRBD1,.,TRBV6-9,CASSYADRGQVPVKLFF,TGTGCCAGCAGTTACGCGGACAGGGGGCAGGTTCCGGTAAAACTGTTTTTT
TRBJ2-3,18,TRBD2,.,TRBV28,CASSPPRLAGGGTDTQYF,TGTGCCAGCAGTCCTCCTCGACTAGCGGGAGGGGGCACAGATACGCAGTATTTT
TRBJ1-1,15,.,many,TRBV5-5,CASSPIPTENTEAFF,TGTGCCAGCAGCCCTATACCTACAGAGAACACTGAAGCTTTCTTT
TRBJ1-6,16,TRBD1,many,TRBV11-2,CASSLASTGLNSPLHF,TGTGCCAGCAGCTTGGCCTCGACAGGGTTGAATTCACCCCTCCACTTT
TRBJ1-5,16,.,.,TRBV12-3/TRBV12-4,CASSLRGAVGNQPQHF,TGTGCCAGCAGTTTACGGGGGGCCGTGGGCAATCAGCCCCAGCATTTT
TRBJ1-1,13,TRBD1,many,TRBV6-1,CASIRQGNTEAFF,TGTGCCAGCATCAGACAGGGAAACACTGAAGCTTTCTTT
TRBJ2-2,16,TRBD1,many,TRBV29-1,CSVLRTGRMSTGELFF,TGCAGCGTATTACGGACAGGGAGGATGAGCACCGGGGAGCTGTTTTTT
TRBJ1-6,14,TRBD1,many,TRBV2,CASSADRVNSPLHF,TGTGCCAGCAGTGCAGACAGGGTGAATTCACCCCTCCACTTT
TRBJ2-7,12,.,.,TRBV20-1,CSAAKGPYEQYF,TGCAGTGCTGCGAAGGGCCCCTACGAGCAGTACTTC
TRBJ1-1,16,.,many,TRBV24-1,CATSDFPGTLNTEAFF,TGTGCCACCAGTGATTTCCCCGGGACTCTGAACACTGAAGCTTTCTTT
TRBJ2-5,16,TRBD2,many,TRBV5-1,CASSLGGTSAEETQYF,TGCGCCAGCAGCTTGGGTGGGACTAGCGCCGAAGAGACCCAGTACTTC
TRBJ2-1,12,.,.,TRBV29-1,CSVEKGHNEQFF,TGCAGCGTTGAGAAGGGGCACAATGAGCAGTTCTTC
TRBJ2-4,13,.,few,TRBV28,CASSLNILRVQYF,TGTGCCAGCAGTCTAAACATATTGCGGGTACAGTACTTC
TRBJ2-1,17,TRBD1,few,TRBV20-1,CSARQGGAPSSYNEQFF,TGCAGTGCGCGACAGGGGGGAGCCCCGAGCTCCTACAATGAGCAGTTCTTC
TRBJ2-1,13,.,many,TRBV18,CASSPRGIDEQFF,TGTGCCAGCTCACCACGTGGGATTGATGAGCAGTTCTTC
TRBJ2-7,13,TRBD1,many,TRBV2,CASRGTGGYEQYF,TGTGCCAGCAGGGGGACAGGGGGCTACGAGCAGTACTTC
TRBJ2-7,15,TRBD2,many,TRBV5-1,CASSPWTSGMGEQYF,TGCGCCAGCAGCCCCTGGACTAGCGGGATGGGTGAGCAGTACTTC
TRBJ2-3,15,TRBD1,many,TRBV28,CASSGDRGLRDTQYF,TGTGCCAGCTCCGGAGACAGGGGGCTGAGAGATACGCAGTATTTT
TRBJ1-1,13,TRBD1,few,TRBV20-1,CSARRTGNTEAFF,TGCAGTGCTAGGCGGACAGGGAACACTGAAGCTTTCTTT
TRBJ2-7,12,.,.,TRBV29-1,CSVDDGLYEQYF,TGCAGCGTTGATGATGGTCTCTACGAGCAGTACTTC
TRBJ2-4,15,TRBD1,many,TRBV11-1,CASSSLDREKNIQYF,TGTGCCAGCAGTTCACTGGACAGGGAAAAAAACATTCAGTACTTC
TRBJ2-2,15,.,few,TRBV2,CASSERIPGTGELFF,TGTGCCAGCAGTGAACGGATCCCGGGCACCGGGGAGCTGTTTTTT
TRBJ1-2,13,.,.,TRBV6-5,CASSYFRADGYTF,TGTGCCAGCAGTTACTTCAGGGCTGATGGCTACACCTTC
TRBJ1-1,13,.,few,TRBV19,CASSPNPNTEAFF,TGTGCCAGTAGTCCAAATCCGAACACTGAAGCTTTCTTT
TRBJ2-5,17,TRBD2,.,TRBV4-1,CASSQGVGGRAAETQYF,TGCGCCAGCAGCCAAGGGGTAGGCGGGAGGGCAGCGGAGACCCAGTACTTC
TRBJ2-1,17,TRBD2,few,TRBV6-5,CASSYFSELADYNEQFF,TGTGCCAGCAGTTACTTCTCCGAACTAGCGGACTACAATGAGCAGTTCTTC
TRBJ2-1,14,TRBD2,many,TRBV7-2,CASSLASGRPEQFF,TGTGCCAGCAGCTTAGCTAGCGGGAGACCTGAGCAGTTCTTC